The sequence of this T cell receptor beta chain was determined in a study of CD8 T cells in ankylosing spondylitis. Regarding the study as a whole: Made up of about eight highly homologous variants, a TCR beta motif appeared characteristic of ankylosing spondylitis blood. Earlier literature documents some of the motif variants in reactive arthritis synovial fluid and blood. Matched ankylosing spondylitis synovial fluid reportedly contained a significantly enriched population of disease-linked clones.

For this clonotype: Its antigen is unknown.

TCRdb ran MiXCR on the 5' RACE reads and lists one entry per CDR3 protein. This table has under 550,000 distinct CDR3 sequences, about 24% appearing once. Looked up from germline, CDR1 is SGHTS and CDR2 is YDEGEE. This CDR3 has 14 amino acids. V shed 0 bases, J shed 4 bases, and the junction held 2 bases outside the gene matches. V is TRBV5-8 and J is TRBJ1-2; 8 nucleotides align to TRBD1. Sequenced: blood, either unsorted or a sorted T cell fraction (not recorded which). This TCR was recovered from a male donor with ankylosing spondylitis. The CDR3 region is CASSLAGGAYGYTF. For the CDR3, the DNA is TGTGCCAGCAGCTTGGCAGGGGGCGCCTATGGCTACACCTTC.